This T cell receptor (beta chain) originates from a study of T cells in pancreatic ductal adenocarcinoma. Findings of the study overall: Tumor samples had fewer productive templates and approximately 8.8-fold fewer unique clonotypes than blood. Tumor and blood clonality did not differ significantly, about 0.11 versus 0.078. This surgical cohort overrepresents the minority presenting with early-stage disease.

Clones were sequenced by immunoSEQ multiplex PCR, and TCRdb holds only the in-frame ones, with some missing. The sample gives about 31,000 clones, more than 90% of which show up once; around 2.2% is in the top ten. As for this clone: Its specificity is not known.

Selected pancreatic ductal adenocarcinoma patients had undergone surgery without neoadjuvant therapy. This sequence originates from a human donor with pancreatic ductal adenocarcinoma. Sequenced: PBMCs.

As DNA, the CDR3 is TGTGCCAGTAGTAAGGTACCCGATGCTGATACGCAGTATTTT. Its translation: CASSKVPDADTQYF. The V gene is TRBV19, the J gene TRBJ2-3; D ambiguous. Germline V gene data show CDR1 as LNHDA and CDR2 as SQIVND (reference sequence). This CDR3 is built from 14 residues. V lost 4 bases and J lost 6, with 14 bases in between.